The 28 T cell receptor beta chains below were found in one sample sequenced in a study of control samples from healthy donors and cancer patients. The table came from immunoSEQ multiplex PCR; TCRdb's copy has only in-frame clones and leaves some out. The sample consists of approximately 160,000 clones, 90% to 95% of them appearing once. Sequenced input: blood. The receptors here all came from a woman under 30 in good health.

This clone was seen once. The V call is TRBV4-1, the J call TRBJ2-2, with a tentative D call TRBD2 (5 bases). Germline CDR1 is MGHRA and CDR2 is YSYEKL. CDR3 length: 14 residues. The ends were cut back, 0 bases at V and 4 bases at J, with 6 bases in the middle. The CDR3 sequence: CASSQERATGELFF. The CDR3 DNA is TGCGCCAGCAGCCAAGAGAGGGCCACCGGGGAGCTGTTTTTT.

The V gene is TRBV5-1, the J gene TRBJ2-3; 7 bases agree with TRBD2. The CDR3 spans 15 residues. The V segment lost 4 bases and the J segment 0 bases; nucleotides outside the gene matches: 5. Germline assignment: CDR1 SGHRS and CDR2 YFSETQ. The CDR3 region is CASSMGGTSTDTQYF. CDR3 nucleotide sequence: TGCGCCAGCAGCATGGGGGGGACTAGCACAGATACGCAGTATTTT.

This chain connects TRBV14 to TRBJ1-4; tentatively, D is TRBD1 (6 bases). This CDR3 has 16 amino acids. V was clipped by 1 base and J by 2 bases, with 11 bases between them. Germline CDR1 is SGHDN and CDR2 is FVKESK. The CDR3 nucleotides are TGTGCCAGCAGCCAAGTCCGGGGGCGCACTAATGAAAAACTGTTTTTT. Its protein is CASSQVRGRTNEKLFF. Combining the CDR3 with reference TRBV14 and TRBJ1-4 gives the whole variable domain EAGVTQFPSHSVIEKGQTVTLRCDPISGHDNLYWYRRVMGKEIKFLLHFVKESKQDESGMPNNRFLAERTGGTYSTLKVQPAELEDSGVYFCASSQVRGRTNEKLFFGSGTQLSVL.

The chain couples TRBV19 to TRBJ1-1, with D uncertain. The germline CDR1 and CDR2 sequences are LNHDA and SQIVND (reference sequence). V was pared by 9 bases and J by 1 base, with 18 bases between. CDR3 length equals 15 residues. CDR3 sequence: CASEIRSSGNTEAFF. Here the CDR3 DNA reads TGTGCCAGCGAGATACGCTCGTCGGGGAACACTGAAGCTTTCTTT.

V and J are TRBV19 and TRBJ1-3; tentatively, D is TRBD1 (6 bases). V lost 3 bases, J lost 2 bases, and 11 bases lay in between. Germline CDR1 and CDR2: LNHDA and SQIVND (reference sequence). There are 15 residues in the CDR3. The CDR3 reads CASSINRATGNTIYF. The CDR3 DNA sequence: TGTGCCAGTAGTATTAACAGGGCGACTGGAAACACCATATATTTT.

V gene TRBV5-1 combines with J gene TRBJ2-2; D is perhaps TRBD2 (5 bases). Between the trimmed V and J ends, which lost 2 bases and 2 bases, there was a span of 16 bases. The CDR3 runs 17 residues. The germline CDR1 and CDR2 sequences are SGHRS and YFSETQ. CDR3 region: CASSLGGLPLNTGELFF. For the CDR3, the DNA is TGCGCCAGCAGCTTAGGAGGTTTACCCCTTAACACCGGGGAGCTGTTTTTT.

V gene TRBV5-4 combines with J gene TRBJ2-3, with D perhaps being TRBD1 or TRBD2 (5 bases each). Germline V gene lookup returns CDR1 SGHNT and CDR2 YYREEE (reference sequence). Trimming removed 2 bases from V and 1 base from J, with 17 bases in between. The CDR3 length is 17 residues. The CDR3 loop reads CASSFAPGHRGTDTQYF. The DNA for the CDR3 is TGTGCCAGCAGCTTTGCTCCGGGGCACCGGGGCACAGATACGCAGTATTTT.

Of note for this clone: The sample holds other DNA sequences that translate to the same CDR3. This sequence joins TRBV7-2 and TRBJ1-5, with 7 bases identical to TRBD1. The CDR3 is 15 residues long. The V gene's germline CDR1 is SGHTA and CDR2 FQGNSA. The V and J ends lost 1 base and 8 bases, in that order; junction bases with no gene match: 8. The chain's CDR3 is CASSLGGAGGEPQHF. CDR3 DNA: TGTGCCAGCAGCTTAGGGGGGGCAGGGGGGGAGCCCCAGCATTTT.

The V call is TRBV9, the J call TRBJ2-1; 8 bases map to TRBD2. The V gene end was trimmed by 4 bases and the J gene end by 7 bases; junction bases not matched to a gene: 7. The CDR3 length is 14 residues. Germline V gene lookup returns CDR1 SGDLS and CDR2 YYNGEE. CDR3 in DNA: TGTGCCAGCAGCCCAGGACTAGCTCGGAATGAGCAGTTCTTC. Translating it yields CASSPGLARNEQFF.

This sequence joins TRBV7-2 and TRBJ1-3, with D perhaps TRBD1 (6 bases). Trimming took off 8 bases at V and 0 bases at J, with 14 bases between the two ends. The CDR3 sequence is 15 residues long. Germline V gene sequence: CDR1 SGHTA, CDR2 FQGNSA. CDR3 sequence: CASGTGTISGNTIYF. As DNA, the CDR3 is TGTGCCAGCGGGACCGGGACAATCTCTGGAAACACCATATATTTT.

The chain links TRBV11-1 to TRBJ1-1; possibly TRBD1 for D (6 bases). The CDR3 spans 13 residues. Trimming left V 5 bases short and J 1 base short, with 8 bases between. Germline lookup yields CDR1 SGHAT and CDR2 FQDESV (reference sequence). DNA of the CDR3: TGTGCCAGCAGCCGGACAGCGAACACTGAAGCTTTCTTT. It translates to CASSRTANTEAFF. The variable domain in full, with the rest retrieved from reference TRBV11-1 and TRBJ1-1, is EAEVAQSPRYKITEKSQAVAFWCDPISGHATLYWYRQILGQGPELLVQFQDESVVDDSQLPKDRFSAERLKGVDSTLKIQPAELGDSAMYLCASSRTANTEAFFGQGTRLTVV.

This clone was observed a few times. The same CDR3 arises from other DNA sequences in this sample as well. The CDR3 DNA reads as TGTGCCAGCAGCCTAAACACTGAAGCTTTCTTT. Translating gives CASSLNTEAFF. The chain has TRBV7-9 and TRBJ1-1; no clear D. Trimming took off 5 bases at V and 2 bases at J, with 3 bases between the two ends. The CDR3 is 11 residues long. CDR1 and CDR2 from the germline V gene are SEHNR and FQNEAQ (reference sequence).

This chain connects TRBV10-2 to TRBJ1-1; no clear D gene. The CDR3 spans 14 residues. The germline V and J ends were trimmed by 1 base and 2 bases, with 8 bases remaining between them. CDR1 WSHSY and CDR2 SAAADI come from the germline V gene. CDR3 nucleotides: TGCGCCAGCAGTGAGTGGGCCAGCAACACTGAAGCTTTCTTT. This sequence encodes CASSEWASNTEAFF.

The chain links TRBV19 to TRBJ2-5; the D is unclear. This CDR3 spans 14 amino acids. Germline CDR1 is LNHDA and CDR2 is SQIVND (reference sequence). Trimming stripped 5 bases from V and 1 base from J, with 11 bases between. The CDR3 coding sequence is TGTGCCAGTAGTGACTCCCGGATCCAAGAGACCCAGTACTTC. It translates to CASSDSRIQETQYF.

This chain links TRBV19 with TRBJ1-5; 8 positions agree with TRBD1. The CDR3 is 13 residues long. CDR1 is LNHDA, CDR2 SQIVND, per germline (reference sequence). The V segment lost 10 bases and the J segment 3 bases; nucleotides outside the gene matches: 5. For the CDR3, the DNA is TGTGCCACCACGGGACAGGCCAATCAGCCCCAGCATTTT. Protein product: CATTGQANQPQHF.

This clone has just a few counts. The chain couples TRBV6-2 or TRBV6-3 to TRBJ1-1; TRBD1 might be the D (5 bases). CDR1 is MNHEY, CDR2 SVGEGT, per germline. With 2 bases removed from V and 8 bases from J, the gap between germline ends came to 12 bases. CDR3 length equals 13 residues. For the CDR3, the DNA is TGTGCCAGCAGTTACGACAGCTCGTTGGAAGCTTTCTTT. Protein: CASSYDSSLEAFF.

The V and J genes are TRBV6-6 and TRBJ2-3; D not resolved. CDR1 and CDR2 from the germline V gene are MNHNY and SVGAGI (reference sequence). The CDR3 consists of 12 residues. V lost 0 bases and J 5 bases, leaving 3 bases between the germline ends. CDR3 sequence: CASSYSGDTQYF. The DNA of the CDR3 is TGTGCCAGCAGTTACTCAGGAGATACGCAGTATTTT.

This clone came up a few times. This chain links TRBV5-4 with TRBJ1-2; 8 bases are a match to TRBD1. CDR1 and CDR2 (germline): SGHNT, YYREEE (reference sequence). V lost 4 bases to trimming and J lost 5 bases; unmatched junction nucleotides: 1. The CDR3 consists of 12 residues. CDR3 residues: CASSRQGYGYTF. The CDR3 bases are TGTGCCAGCAGCCGACAGGGGTATGGCTACACCTTC. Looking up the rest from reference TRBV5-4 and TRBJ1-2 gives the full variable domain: ETGVTQSPTHLIKTRGQQVTLRCSSQSGHNTVSWYQQALGQGPQFIFQYYREEENGRGNFPPRFSGLQFPNYSSELNVNALELDDSALYLCASSRQGYGYTFGSGTRLTVV.

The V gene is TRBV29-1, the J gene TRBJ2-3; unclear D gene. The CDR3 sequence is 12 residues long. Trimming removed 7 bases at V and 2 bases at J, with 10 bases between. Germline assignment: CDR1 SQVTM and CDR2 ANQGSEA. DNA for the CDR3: TGCAGCGGGGCAGACTCCACAGATACGCAGTATTTT. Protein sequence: CSGADSTDTQYF.

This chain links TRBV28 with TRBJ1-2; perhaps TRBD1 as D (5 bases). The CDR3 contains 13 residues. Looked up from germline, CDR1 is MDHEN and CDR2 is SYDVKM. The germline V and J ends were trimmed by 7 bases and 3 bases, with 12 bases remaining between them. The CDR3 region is CASTLGTDYGYTF. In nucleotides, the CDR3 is TGTGCCAGCACTCTCGGGACGGACTATGGCTACACCTTC.

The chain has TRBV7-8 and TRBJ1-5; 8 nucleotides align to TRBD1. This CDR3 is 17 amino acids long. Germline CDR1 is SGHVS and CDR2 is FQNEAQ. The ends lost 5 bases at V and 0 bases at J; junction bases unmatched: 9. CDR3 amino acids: CASSQHRGLGSNQPQHF. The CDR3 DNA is TGTGCCAGCAGCCAACACAGGGGGTTGGGTAGCAATCAGCCCCAGCATTTT. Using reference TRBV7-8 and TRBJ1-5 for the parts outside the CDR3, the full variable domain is GAGVSQSPRYKVAKRGQDVALRCDPISGHVSLFWYQQALGQGPEFLTYFQNEAQLDKSGLPSDRFFAERPEGSVSTLKIQRTQQEDSAVYLCASSQHRGLGSNQPQHFGDGTRLSIL.

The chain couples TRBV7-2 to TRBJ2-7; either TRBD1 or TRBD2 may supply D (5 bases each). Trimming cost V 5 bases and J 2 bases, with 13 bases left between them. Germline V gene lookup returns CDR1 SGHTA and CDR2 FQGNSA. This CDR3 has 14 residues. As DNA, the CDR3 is TGTGCCAGCAGCGTAGGGACCGTCCCCTACGAGCAGTACTTC. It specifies CASSVGTVPYEQYF. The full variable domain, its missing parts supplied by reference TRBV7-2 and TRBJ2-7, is GAGVSQSPSNKVTEKGKDVELRCDPISGHTALYWYRQSLGQGLEFLIYFQGNSAPDKSGLPSDRFSAERTGGSVSTLTIQRTQQEDSAVYLCASSVGTVPYEQYFGPGTRLTVT.

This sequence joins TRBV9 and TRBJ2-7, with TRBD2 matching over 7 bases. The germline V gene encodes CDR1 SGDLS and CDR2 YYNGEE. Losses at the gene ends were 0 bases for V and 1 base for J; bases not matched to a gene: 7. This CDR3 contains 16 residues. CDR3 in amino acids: CASSVADGRPSYEQYF. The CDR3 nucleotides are TGTGCCAGCAGCGTAGCAGACGGGAGGCCTTCCTACGAGCAGTACTTC. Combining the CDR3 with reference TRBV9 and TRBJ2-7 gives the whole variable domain DSGVTQTPKHLITATGQRVTLRCSPRSGDLSVYWYQQSLDQGLQFLIQYYNGEERAKGNILERFSAQQFPDLHSELNLSSLELGDSALYFCASSVADGRPSYEQYFGPGTRLTVT.

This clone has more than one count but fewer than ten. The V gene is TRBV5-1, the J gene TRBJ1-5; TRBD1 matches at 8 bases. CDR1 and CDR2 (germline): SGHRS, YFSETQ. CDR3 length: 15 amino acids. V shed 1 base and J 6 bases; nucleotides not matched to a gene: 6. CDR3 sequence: CASSLSGGLGQPQHF. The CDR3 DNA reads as TGCGCCAGCAGCTTGTCAGGGGGCCTGGGTCAGCCCCAGCATTTT.

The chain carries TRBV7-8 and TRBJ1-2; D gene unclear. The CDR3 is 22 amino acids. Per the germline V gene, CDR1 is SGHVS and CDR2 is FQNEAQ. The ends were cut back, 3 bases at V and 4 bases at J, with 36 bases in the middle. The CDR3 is CASSFRVELKGVRSEVGYGYTF. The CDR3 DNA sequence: TGTGCCAGCAGCTTCCGGGTTGAGCTAAAAGGTGTCAGGTCCGAAGTCGGCTATGGCTACACCTTC.

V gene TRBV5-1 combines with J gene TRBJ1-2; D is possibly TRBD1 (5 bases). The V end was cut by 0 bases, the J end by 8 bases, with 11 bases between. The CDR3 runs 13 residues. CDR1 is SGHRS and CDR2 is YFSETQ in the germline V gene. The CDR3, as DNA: TGCGCCAGCAGCTTGGGAGGGGCTTCGGGCTACACCTTC. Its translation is CASSLGGASGYTF.

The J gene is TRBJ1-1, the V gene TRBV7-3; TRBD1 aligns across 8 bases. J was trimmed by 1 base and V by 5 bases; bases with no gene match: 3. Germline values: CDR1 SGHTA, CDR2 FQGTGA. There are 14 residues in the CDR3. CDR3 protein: CASSKQGGNTEAFF. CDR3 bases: TGTGCCAGCAGCAAACAGGGGGGGAACACTGAAGCTTTCTTT.

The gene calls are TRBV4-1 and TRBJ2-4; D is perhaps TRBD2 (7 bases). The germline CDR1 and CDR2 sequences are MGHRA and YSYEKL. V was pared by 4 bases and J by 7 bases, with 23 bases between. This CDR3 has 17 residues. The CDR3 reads CASSLSEGGGPANIQYF. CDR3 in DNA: TGCGCCAGCAGCCTATCGGAAGGGGGGGGCCCGGCGAACATTCAGTACTTC.